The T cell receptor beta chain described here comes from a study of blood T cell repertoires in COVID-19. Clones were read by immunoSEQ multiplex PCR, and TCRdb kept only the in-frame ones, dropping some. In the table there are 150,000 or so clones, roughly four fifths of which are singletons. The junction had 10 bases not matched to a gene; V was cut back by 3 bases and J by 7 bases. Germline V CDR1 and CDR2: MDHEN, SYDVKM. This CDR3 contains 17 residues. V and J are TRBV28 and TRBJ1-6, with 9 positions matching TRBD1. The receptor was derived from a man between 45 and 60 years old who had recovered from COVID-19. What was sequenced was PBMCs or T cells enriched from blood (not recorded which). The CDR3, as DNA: TGTGCCAGCAGTTTGGCTCCGGTACAGGGGGCGAATTCACCCCTCCACTTT. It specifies CASSLAPVQGANSPLHF.